A single sample is the source of the 27 T cell receptor beta chains below, sequenced in a study of control samples from healthy donors and cancer patients. The assay was immunoSEQ multiplex PCR, and TCRdb's table has in-frame clones only and misses some. The repertoire holds 75,000 to 100,000 clones, around 82% seen once, with roughly 2% in the top ten. Material for sequencing was blood. These TCRs come from a man aged 55-75 years in good health.

This chain connects TRBV6-5 to TRBJ2-7; D may correspond to TRBD1 or TRBD2 (6 bases each). The V gene lost 2 bases and the J gene lost 5 bases, with 13 bases spanning the gap. CDR1 and CDR2 from the germline V gene are MNHEY and SVGAGI. This CDR3 comprises 14 residues. CDR3 in amino acids: CASSYREQGNEQYF. The CDR3 DNA follows: TGTGCCAGCAGTTACCGGGAGCAGGGGAACGAGCAGTACTTC.

This clone was detected once. This sequence joins TRBV12-3 or TRBV12-4 and TRBJ2-7, with 8 nucleotides matching TRBD2. The CDR3 has 13 residues. V lost 5 bases to trimming and J lost 6 bases; unmatched junction nucleotides: 6. CDR3 residues: CASSLTAGGEQYF. CDR3 in DNA: TGTGCCAGCAGTCTGACCGCGGGGGGCGAGCAGTACTTC.

The rearrangement uses TRBV12-3 or TRBV12-4 and TRBJ2-2; D gene uncertain. CDR3 size: 12 residues. The V end was cut by 6 bases, the J end by 4 bases, with 6 bases between. CDR3 DNA: TGTGCCAGCAGATTCCTCACCGGGGAGCTGTTTTTT. Translating it yields CASRFLTGELFF.

The chain is built from TRBV5-4 and TRBJ2-2; no clear D gene. V was pared by 4 bases and J by 4 bases, with 11 bases between. This CDR3 region has 14 residues. Germline CDR1 is SGHNT and CDR2 is YYREEE (reference sequence). DNA for the CDR3: TGTGCCAGCAGCCATCCGACGGGCACCGGGGAGCTGTTTTTT. Protein product: CASSHPTGTGELFF.

CDR3 nucleotides: TGTGCCAGCAGCCCGACGCGCTCCCAGCGGGAAAGGACAGATACGCAGTATTTT. Translating gives CASSPTRSQRERTDTQYF. V is TRBV5-4 and J is TRBJ2-3; 7 positions agree with TRBD2. Losses at the gene ends were 4 bases for V and 3 bases for J; bases not matched to a gene: 17. CDR1 is SGHNT, CDR2 YYREEE, per germline (reference sequence). The CDR3 is made up of 18 amino acids.

The chain joins TRBV5-1 to TRBJ2-2; D may be TRBD2 (5 bases). Looked up from germline, CDR1 is SGHRS and CDR2 is YFSETQ. Trimming took 3 bases from V and 1 from J, leaving 7 bases between them. CDR3 length: 14 residues. Written as DNA, the CDR3 is TGCGCCAGCAGCTCTGAGGGGAACACCGGGGAGCTGTTTTTT. Translating it yields CASSSEGNTGELFF.

The chain links TRBV9 to TRBJ1-6; 7 positions match TRBD1. J gave up 4 bases and V 0 bases, and 1 base lay outside the gene matches. Looked up from germline, CDR1 is SGDLS and CDR2 is YYNGEE. This CDR3 has 15 amino acids. The DNA for the CDR3 is TGTGCCAGCAGCGTAGAGGGACAGTATAATTCACCCCTCCACTTT. As protein: CASSVEGQYNSPLHF.

The gene calls are TRBV2 and TRBJ2-4; TRBD1 or TRBD2 may be the D gene (7 bases each). V lost 8 bases to trimming and J lost 0 bases, with 14 bases between them. Germline assignment: CDR1 SNHLY and CDR2 FYNNEI. This CDR3 comprises 15 residues. The CDR3: CASVQGGKAKNIQYF. The CDR3 nucleotides are TGTGCCAGCGTTCAGGGGGGGAAAGCCAAAAACATTCAGTACTTC.

The V call is TRBV7-9, the J call TRBJ1-3; possible D gene TRBD1, 5 bases. The CDR3 is 16 residues long. Deletions cut 5 bases from V and 2 bases from J, with 16 bases between. Germline V gene lookup returns CDR1 SEHNR and CDR2 FQNEAQ (reference sequence). CDR3 nucleotide sequence: TGTGCCAGCAGCCCCGAACTCGGGACGGCTGGAAACACCATATATTTT. Protein sequence: CASSPELGTAGNTIYF.

DNA for the CDR3: TGTGCCAGCAGCCAAGATGAGATTAGCTCCTACGAGCAGTACTTC. Protein product: CASSQDEISSYEQYF. V and J are TRBV3-1 (or the pseudogene TRBV3-2) and TRBJ2-7; D remains ambiguous. Between the trimmed V and J ends, which lost 0 bases and 0 bases, there was a span of 9 bases. The V gene's germline CDR1 is LGHDT and CDR2 YNNKEL (reference sequence). This CDR3 has 15 residues.

The gene calls are TRBV7-3 and TRBJ1-6; 7 bases map to TRBD1. The CDR3 is 15 amino acids. The trim removed 3 bases at V and 2 bases at J, leaving 1 base unmatched. Germline V gene sequence: CDR1 SGHTA, CDR2 FQGTGA. DNA of the CDR3: TGTGCCAGCAGCTTGACAGGGCCCTATAATTCACCCCTCCACTTT. This encodes CASSLTGPYNSPLHF.

Turning to this clone: One end of the junction is discordant with germline, which a read error may explain. CDR3 sequence: CASRFEDLSYEQYF. The CDR3 DNA reads as TGCGCCAGCCGCTTTGAGGATCTCTCCTACGAGCAGTACTTC. The J gene is TRBJ2-7, the V gene TRBV5-1; no reliable D call. CDR1 is SGHRS and CDR2 is YFSETQ in the germline V gene. The CDR3 consists of 14 residues. Drawing the rest from reference TRBV5-1 and TRBJ2-7, the complete variable domain is KAGVTQTPRYLIKTRGQQVTLSCSPISGHRSVSWYQQTPGQGLQFLFEYFSETQRNKGNFPGRFSGRQFSNSRSEMNVSTLELGDSALYLCASRFEDLSYEQYFGPGTRLTVT.

The J gene is TRBJ1-1, the V gene TRBV28, with a weak D call TRBD1 (5 bases). The V and J ends lost 2 bases and 0 bases respectively, with 10 bases between them. Per the germline V gene, CDR1 is MDHEN and CDR2 is SYDVKM. CDR3 length equals 15 residues. As DNA, the CDR3 is TGTGCCAGCAGTTTAACAGGCGGTATGAACACTGAAGCTTTCTTT. It encodes CASSLTGGMNTEAFF.

This sequence joins TRBV29-1 and TRBJ2-1; the D gene is possibly TRBD2 (7 bases). Trimming shortened V by 4 bases and J by 9 bases, and 13 bases separated the two germline ends. Germline V gene sequence: CDR1 SQVTM, CDR2 ANQGSEA. This CDR3 spans 12 amino acids. CDR3: CSVGNREGEQFF. In DNA, the CDR3 is TGCAGCGTTGGTAACAGGGAGGGTGAGCAGTTCTTC.

The chain is built from TRBV7-9 and TRBJ2-2; 8 nucleotides line up with TRBD1. Looked up from germline, CDR1 is SEHNR and CDR2 is FQNEAQ (reference sequence). V lost 3 bases to trimming and J lost 2 bases; unmatched junction nucleotides: 5. The CDR3 spans 16 residues. The CDR3 sequence is CASSLVTGANTGELFF. DNA of the CDR3: TGTGCCAGCAGCTTGGTGACAGGGGCCAACACCGGGGAGCTGTTTTTT. Full variable domain (outside the CDR3, taken from reference TRBV7-9 and TRBJ2-2): DTGVSQNPRHKITKRGQNVTFRCDPISEHNRLYWYRQTLGQGPEFLTYFQNEAQLEKSRLLSDRFSAERPKGSFSTLEIQRTEQGDSAMYLCASSLVTGANTGELFFGEGSRLTVL.

This rearrangement joins TRBV30 to TRBJ2-5; 8 bases map to TRBD1. J was trimmed by 1 base and V by 2 bases; bases with no gene match: 6. This CDR3 comprises 15 residues. CDR1 and CDR2 (germline): GTSNPN, SVGIG (reference sequence). CDR3 bases: TGTGCCTGGAGTAACGGACAGGGATTCCAAGAGACCCAGTACTTC. Its protein product is CAWSNGQGFQETQYF.

V is TRBV27 and J is TRBJ2-3; 11 bases align to TRBD2. Germline V gene data show CDR1 as MNHEY and CDR2 as SMNVEV (reference sequence). There are 18 residues in the CDR3. V was clipped by 6 bases and J by 0 bases; unmatched bases: 11. CDR3 loop: CASSPPGLAETSTDTQYF. CDR3 nucleotides: TGTGCCAGCAGCCCCCCGGGACTAGCGGAAACTAGCACAGATACGCAGTATTTT.

This chain connects TRBV12-5 to TRBJ1-1; D is uncertain. V was pared by 0 bases and J by 2 bases, with 19 bases between. The germline V gene encodes CDR1 LGHNT and CDR2 FRNRAP. This CDR3 comprises 18 residues. The CDR3 reads CASGLVLSGAQPNTEAFF. The CDR3 bases are TGTGCTAGTGGTTTGGTCCTCTCCGGAGCCCAGCCTAACACTGAAGCTTTCTTT.

The CDR3 is CASSDRETQYF. DNA of the CDR3: TGTGCCAGCAGCGACAGGGAGACCCAGTACTTC. The chain employs TRBV28 and TRBJ2-5; perhaps TRBD1 as D (6 bases). The length of the CDR3 is 11 residues. The germline V gene encodes CDR1 MDHEN and CDR2 SYDVKM. The V gene lost 6 bases and the J gene lost 5 bases, with 7 bases spanning the gap.

The V gene is TRBV24-1, the J gene TRBJ2-5; weak D call: TRBD1 (5 bases). The CDR3 is 15 residues long. CDR1 KGHDR and CDR2 SFDVKD come from the germline V gene. V was pared by 4 bases and J by 5 bases, with 16 bases between. CDR3 amino acids: CATSDGQGLGETQYF. CDR3 DNA sequence: TGTGCCACCAGTGACGGGCAGGGCCTCGGGGAGACCCAGTACTTC.

The chain is built from TRBV10-3 and TRBJ2-5; a weak D match, TRBD1 (5 bases). Germline assignment: CDR1 ENHRY and CDR2 SYGVKD. This CDR3 has 14 amino acids. Trimming took 5 bases from V and 1 from J, leaving 11 bases between them. CDR3 protein: CAISSTGVQETQYF. CDR3 sequence (DNA): TGTGCCATCAGTTCTACAGGCGTCCAAGAGACCCAGTACTTC.

This chain links TRBV6-1 with TRBJ1-5; no reliable D call. This CDR3 region has 15 residues. Germline loops: CDR1 MNHNS, CDR2 SASEGT. V dropped 1 base and J dropped 6 bases, with 13 bases sitting between them. CDR3 sequence reads: CASSEGAARAQPQHF. DNA for the CDR3: TGTGCCAGCAGTGAAGGGGCAGCGAGAGCTCAGCCCCAGCATTTT.

The rearrangement joins TRBV7-9 to TRBJ2-6; 12 bases are a match to TRBD1. J was trimmed by 0 bases and V by 5 bases; bases with no gene match: 2. CDR1 is SEHNR, CDR2 FQNEAQ, per germline (reference sequence). The CDR3 runs to 17 residues. CDR3 nucleotide sequence: TGTGCCAGCAGCGGGACAGGGGGCCTCTCTGGGGCCAACGTCCTGACTTTC. Its translation: CASSGTGGLSGANVLTF. Combining the CDR3 with reference TRBV7-9 and TRBJ2-6 gives the whole variable domain DTGVSQNPRHKITKRGQNVTFRCDPISEHNRLYWYRQTLGQGPEFLTYFQNEAQLEKSRLLSDRFSAERPKGSFSTLEIQRTEQGDSAMYLCASSGTGGLSGANVLTFGAGSRLTVL.

The V and J genes are TRBV3-1 (or the pseudogene TRBV3-2) and TRBJ1-4; D may be TRBD1 (5 bases). There are 20 residues in the CDR3. V gave up 3 bases and J gave up 5 bases, with 28 bases separating them. The V gene's germline CDR1 is LGHDT and CDR2 YNNKEL (reference sequence). CDR3 protein: CASSHPIGGALGRKNEKLFF. The CDR3 DNA reads TGTGCCAGCAGCCACCCTATTGGAGGGGCCCTAGGACGGAAAAATGAAAAACTGTTTTTT.

The chain joins TRBV18 to TRBJ2-2; 11 nucleotides match TRBD1. The CDR3 is 16 amino acids. CDR1 KGHSH and CDR2 LQKENI come from the germline V gene. V shed 1 base, J shed 5 bases, and the junction held 3 bases outside the gene matches. This chain's CDR3 is CASSPLGTGGTGELFF. CDR3 sequence (DNA): TGTGCCAGCTCACCACTCGGGACAGGGGGTACCGGGGAGCTGTTTTTT.

The chain is built from TRBV27 and TRBJ2-1, with D perhaps matching TRBD1 or TRBD2 (5 bases each). The germline V and J ends were trimmed by 5 bases and 5 bases, with 13 bases remaining between them. There are 14 residues in the CDR3. CDR1 is MNHEY, CDR2 SMNVEV, per germline (reference sequence). The CDR3 spells CASSPWDQNNEQFF. Here the CDR3 DNA reads TGTGCCAGCAGTCCTTGGGACCAAAACAATGAGCAGTTCTTC.

The genes are TRBV14 and TRBJ1-6; D possibly corresponds to TRBD1 (5 bases). V lost 0 bases and J 3 bases, leaving 15 bases between the germline ends. CDR1 and CDR2 from the germline V gene are SGHDN and FVKESK. This CDR3 contains 18 residues. CDR3 sequence (DNA): TGTGCCAGCAGCCAAGACTTTCTCGGGGGTGGCTATAATTCACCCCTCCACTTT. Translation gives CASSQDFLGGGYNSPLHF. Together with reference TRBV14 and TRBJ1-6, the CDR3 gives the full variable domain: EAGVTQFPSHSVIEKGQTVTLRCDPISGHDNLYWYRRVMGKEIKFLLHFVKESKQDESGMPNNRFLAERTGGTYSTLKVQPAELEDSGVYFCASSQDFLGGGYNSPLHFGNGTRLTVT.